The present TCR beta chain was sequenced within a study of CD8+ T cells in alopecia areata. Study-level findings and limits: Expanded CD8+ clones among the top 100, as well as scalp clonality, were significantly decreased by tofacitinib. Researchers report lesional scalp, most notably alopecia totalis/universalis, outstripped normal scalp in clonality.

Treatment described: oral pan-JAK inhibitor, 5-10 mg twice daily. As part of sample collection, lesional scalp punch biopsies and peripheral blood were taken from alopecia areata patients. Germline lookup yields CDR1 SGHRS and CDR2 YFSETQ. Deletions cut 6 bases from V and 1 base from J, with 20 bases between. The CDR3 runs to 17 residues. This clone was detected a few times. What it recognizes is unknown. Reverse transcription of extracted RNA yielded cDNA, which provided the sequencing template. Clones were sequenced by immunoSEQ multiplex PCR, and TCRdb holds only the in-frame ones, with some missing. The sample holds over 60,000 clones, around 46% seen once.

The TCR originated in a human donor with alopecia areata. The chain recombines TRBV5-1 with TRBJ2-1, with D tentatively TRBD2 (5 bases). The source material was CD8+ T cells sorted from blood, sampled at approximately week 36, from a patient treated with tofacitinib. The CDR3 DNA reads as TGCGCCAGCACCTCCGAGGGTTTACAGCGGTCCTACAATGAGCAGTTCTTC. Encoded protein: CASTSEGLQRSYNEQFF. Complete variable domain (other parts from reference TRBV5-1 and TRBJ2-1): KAGVTQTPRYLIKTRGQQVTLSCSPISGHRSVSWYQQTPGQGLQFLFEYFSETQRNKGNFPGRFSGRQFSNSRSEMNVSTLELGDSALYLCASTSEGLQRSYNEQFFGPGTRLTVL.